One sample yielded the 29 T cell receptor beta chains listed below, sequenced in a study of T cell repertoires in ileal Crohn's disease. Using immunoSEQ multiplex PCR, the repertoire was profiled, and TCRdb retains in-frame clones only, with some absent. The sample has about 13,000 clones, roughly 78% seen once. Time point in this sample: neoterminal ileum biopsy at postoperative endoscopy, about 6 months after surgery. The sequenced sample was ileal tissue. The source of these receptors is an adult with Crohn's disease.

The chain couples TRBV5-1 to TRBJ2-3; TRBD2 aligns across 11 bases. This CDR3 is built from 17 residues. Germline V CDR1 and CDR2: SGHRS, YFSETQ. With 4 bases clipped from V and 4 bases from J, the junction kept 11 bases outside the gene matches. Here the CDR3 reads CASSELAGAQGADTQYF. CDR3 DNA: TGCGCCAGCAGCGAACTAGCGGGAGCACAGGGCGCAGATACGCAGTATTTT.

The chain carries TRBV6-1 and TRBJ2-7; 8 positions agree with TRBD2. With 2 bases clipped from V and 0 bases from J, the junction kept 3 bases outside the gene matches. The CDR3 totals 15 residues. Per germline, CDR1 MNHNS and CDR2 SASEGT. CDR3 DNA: TGTGCCAGCAGTGAATCGAGCGGGAGCTCCTACGAGCAGTACTTC. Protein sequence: CASSESSGSSYEQYF.

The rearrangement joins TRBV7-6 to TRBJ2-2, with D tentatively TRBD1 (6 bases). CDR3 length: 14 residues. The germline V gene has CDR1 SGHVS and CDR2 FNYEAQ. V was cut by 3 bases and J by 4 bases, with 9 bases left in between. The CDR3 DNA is TGTGCCAGCAGCTTGGACAGTTTCACCGGGGAGCTGTTTTTT. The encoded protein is CASSLDSFTGELFF.

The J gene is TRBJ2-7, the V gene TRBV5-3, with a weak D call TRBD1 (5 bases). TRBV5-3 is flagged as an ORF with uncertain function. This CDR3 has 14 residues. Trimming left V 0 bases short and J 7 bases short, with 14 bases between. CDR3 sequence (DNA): TGTGCCAGAAGCTTGGACAGGATTATTTTGGAGCAGTACTTC. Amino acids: CARSLDRIILEQYF.

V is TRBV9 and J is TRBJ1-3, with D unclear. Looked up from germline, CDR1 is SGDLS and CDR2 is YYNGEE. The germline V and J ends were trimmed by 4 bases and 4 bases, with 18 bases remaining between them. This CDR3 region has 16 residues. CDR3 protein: CASSPEGLGYGNTIYF. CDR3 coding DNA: TGTGCCAGCAGCCCAGAGGGTCTGGGGTACGGAAACACCATATATTTT.

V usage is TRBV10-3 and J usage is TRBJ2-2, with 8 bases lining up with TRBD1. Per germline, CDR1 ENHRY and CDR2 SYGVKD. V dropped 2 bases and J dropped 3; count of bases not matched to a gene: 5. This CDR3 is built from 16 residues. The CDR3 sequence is CAISETDREDTGELFF. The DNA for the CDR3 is TGTGCCATCAGTGAGACGGACAGGGAAGACACCGGGGAGCTGTTTTTT.

CDR3 loop: CASSVRTSGDGTQYF. DNA of the CDR3: TGTGCCAGCAGTGTCCGGACTAGCGGGGATGGGACCCAGTACTTC. The J gene is TRBJ2-5, the V gene TRBV6-1; 12 positions agree with TRBD2. The CDR3 length is 15 residues. V gave up 4 bases and J gave up 7 bases; unmatched junction bases: 7. In germline, CDR1 is MNHNS, CDR2 SASEGT.

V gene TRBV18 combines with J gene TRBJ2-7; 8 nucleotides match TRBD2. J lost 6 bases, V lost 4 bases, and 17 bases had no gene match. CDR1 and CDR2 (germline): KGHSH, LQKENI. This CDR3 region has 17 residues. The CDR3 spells CASSHGTSIRNVLEQYF. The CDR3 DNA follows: TGTGCCAGCTCACACGGGACTAGTATTCGAAACGTACTCGAGCAGTACTTC.

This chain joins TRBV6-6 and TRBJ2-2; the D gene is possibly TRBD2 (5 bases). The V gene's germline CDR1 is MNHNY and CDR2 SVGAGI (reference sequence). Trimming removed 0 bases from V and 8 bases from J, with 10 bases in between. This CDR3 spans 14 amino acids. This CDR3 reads CASSYSTGWGELFF. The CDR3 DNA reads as TGTGCCAGCAGTTACTCGACGGGATGGGGGGAGCTGTTTTTT.

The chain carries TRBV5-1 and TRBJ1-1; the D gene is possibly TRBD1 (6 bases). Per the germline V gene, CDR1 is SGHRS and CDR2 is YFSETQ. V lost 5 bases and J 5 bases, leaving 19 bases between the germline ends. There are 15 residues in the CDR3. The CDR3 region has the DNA TGCGCCAGCAGATCCCTCTCAGGGAGGGGGACTGAAGCTTTCTTT. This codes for CASRSLSGRGTEAFF.

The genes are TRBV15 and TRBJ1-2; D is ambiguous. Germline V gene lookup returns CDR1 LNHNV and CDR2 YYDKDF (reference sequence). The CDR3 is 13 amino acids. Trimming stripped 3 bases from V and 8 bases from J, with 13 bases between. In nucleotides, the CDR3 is TGTGCCACCAGCAGGGCAGGATCGGGGGGCTACACCTTC. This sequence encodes CATSRAGSGGYTF.

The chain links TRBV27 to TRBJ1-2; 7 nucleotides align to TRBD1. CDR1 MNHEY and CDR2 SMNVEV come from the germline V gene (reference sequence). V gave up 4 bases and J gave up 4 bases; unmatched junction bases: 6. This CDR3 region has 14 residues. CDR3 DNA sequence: TGTGCCAGCAGTTCTGGGACAGTCTCCTATGGCTACACCTTC. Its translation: CASSSGTVSYGYTF.

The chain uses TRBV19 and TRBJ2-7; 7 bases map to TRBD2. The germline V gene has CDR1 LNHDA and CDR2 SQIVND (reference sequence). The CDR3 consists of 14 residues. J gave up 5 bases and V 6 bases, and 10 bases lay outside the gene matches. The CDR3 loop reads CASRGRGSIDEQYF. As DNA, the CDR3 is TGTGCCAGTAGGGGGAGGGGTAGCATCGACGAGCAGTACTTC.

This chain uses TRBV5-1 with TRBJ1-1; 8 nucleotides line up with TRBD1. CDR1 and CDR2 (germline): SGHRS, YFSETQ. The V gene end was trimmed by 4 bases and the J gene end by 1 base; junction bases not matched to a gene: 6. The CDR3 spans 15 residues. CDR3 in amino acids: CASSPQGQGNTEAFF. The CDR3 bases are TGCGCCAGCAGCCCGCAAGGACAGGGGAACACTGAAGCTTTCTTT. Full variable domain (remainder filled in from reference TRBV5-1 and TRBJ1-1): KAGVTQTPRYLIKTRGQQVTLSCSPISGHRSVSWYQQTPGQGLQFLFEYFSETQRNKGNFPGRFSGRQFSNSRSEMNVSTLELGDSALYLCASSPQGQGNTEAFFGQGTRLTVV.

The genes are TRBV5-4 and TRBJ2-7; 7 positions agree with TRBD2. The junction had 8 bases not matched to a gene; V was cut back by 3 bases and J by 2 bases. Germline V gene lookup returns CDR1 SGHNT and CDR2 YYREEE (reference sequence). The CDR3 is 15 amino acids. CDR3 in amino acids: CASSWGGIGAYEQYF. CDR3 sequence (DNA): TGTGCCAGCAGCTGGGGGGGAATCGGGGCCTACGAGCAGTACTTC.

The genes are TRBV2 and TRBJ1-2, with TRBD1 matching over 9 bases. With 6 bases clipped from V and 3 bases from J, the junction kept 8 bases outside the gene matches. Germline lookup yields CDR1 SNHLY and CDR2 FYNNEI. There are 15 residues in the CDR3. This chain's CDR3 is CASRPRDRADYGYTF. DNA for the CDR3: TGTGCCAGCAGGCCCCGGGACAGGGCGGACTATGGCTACACCTTC.

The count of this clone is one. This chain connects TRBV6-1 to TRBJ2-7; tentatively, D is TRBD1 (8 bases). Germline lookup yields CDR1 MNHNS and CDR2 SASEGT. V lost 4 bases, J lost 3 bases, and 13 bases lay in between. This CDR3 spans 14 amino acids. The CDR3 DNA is TGTGCCAGCAGTGGCACAGGGGGGGACTACGAGCAGTACTTC. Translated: CASSGTGGDYEQYF.

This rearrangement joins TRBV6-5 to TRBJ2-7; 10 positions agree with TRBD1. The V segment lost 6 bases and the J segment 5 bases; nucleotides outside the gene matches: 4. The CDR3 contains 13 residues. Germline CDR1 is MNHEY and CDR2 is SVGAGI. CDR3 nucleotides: TGTGCCAGCAGCCGGGACAGGGGCGACGAGCAGTACTTC. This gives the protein CASSRDRGDEQYF.

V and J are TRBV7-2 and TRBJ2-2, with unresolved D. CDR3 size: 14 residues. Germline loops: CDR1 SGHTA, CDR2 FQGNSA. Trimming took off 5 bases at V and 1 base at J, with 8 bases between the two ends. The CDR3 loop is CASSPFRNTGELFF. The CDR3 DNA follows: TGTGCCAGCAGCCCCTTCCGGAACACCGGGGAGCTGTTTTTT.

The CDR3 here is CATTFDRFPYNEQFF. In DNA form, the CDR3 reads TGTGCCACCACCTTTGACAGGTTCCCCTACAATGAGCAGTTCTTC. The chain links TRBV15 to TRBJ2-1; weak D call: TRBD1 (6 bases). Germline-derived CDR1 and CDR2 are LNHNV and YYDKDF (reference sequence). CDR3 length: 15 amino acids. The V end was cut by 7 bases, the J end by 2 bases, with 15 bases between.

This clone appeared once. The CDR3 is CASSPTGDEQYF. CDR3 bases: TGTGCCAGCAGCCCTACGGGAGACGAGCAGTACTTC. The chain carries TRBV7-9 and TRBJ2-7, with TRBD2 as a possible D gene (6 bases). Germline assignment: CDR1 SEHNR and CDR2 FQNEAQ (reference sequence). The V and J ends lost 5 bases and 5 bases respectively, with 10 bases between them. The CDR3 sequence is 12 residues long.

The CDR3 DNA reads TGTGCCAGCAGCTTGGGCGGGAACATTCAGTACTTC. Residues: CASSLGGNIQYF. The rearrangement uses TRBV5-5 and TRBJ2-4; tentatively, D is TRBD2 (5 bases). The V end lost 0 bases, the J end lost 7 bases, and 5 bases lay between the germline ends. From germline, CDR1 is SGHKS and CDR2 YYEKEE (reference sequence). CDR3 length: 12 amino acids.

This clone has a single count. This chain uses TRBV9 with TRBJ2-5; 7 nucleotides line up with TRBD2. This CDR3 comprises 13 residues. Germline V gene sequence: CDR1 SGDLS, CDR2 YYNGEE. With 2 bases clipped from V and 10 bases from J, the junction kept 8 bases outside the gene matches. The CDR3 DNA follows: TGTGCCAGCAGCGTGGAGGACGGGGAGGGCCAGTACTTC. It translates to CASSVEDGEGQYF.

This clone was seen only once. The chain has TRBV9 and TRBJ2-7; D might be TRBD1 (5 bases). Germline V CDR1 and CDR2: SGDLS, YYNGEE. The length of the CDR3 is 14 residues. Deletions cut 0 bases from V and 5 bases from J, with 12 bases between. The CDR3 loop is CASSVAGRAHEQYF. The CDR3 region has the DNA TGTGCCAGCAGCGTAGCTGGCAGGGCCCACGAGCAGTACTTC.

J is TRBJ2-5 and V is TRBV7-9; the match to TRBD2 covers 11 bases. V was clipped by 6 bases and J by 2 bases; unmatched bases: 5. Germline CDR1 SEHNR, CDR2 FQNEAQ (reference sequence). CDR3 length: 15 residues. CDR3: CASRLIAGGQETQYF. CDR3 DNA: TGTGCCAGCAGGCTGATAGCGGGGGGGCAAGAGACCCAGTACTTC.

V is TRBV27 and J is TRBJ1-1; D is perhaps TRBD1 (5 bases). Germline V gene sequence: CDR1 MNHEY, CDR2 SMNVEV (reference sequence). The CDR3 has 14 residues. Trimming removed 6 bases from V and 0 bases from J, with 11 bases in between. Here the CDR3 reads CASSHQGMNTEAFF. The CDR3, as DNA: TGTGCCAGCAGCCACCAGGGAATGAACACTGAAGCTTTCTTT.

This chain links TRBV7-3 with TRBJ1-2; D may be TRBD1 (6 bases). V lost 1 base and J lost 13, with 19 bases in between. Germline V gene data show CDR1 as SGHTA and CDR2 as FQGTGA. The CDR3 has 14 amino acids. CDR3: CASSLNPLGGAATF. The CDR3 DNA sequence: TGTGCCAGCAGCTTAAACCCCCTCGGGGGGGCAGCCACCTTC.

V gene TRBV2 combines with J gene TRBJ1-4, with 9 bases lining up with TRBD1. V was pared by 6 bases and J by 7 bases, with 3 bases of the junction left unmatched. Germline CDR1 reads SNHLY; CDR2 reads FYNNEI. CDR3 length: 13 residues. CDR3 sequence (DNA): TGTGCCAGCAGGCGGGACAGGGTTGAAAAACTGTTTTTT. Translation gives CASRRDRVEKLFF.

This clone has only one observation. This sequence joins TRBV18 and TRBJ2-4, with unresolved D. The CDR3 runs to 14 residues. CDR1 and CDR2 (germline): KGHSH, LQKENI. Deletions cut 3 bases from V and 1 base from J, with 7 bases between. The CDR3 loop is CASSPYGAKNIQYF. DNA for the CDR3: TGTGCCAGCTCACCTTACGGGGCCAAAAACATTCAGTACTTC.